A single sample gave rise to the 15 T cell receptor beta chains below, sequenced in a study of cytomegalovirus exposure and HLA in healthy donors. In the PCR, 60 Vbeta and 13 Jbeta primers were used. Profiled with immunoSEQ multiplex PCR; TCRdb holds only in-frame clones, not every one. Of 110,000 to 150,000 clones in the sample, around 82% were seen once. Sequencing was done on a sample of PBMCs. All receptors derive from a female donor in good health and CMV-seronegative.

The chain recombines TRBV7-9 with TRBJ1-4, with D possibly matching TRBD1 (6 bases). Germline CDR1 is SEHNR and CDR2 is FQNEAQ (reference sequence). V lost 1 base and J lost 8, with 14 bases in between. The CDR3 covers 15 residues. CDR3: CASSLEGTTGEKLFF. CDR3 coding DNA: TGTGCCAGCAGCTTAGAAGGAACTACAGGGGAAAAACTGTTTTTT.

J is TRBJ2-7 and V is TRBV2, with 9 nucleotides matching TRBD1. The ends lost 7 bases at V and 3 bases at J; junction bases unmatched: 10. Per germline, CDR1 SNHLY and CDR2 FYNNEI. The CDR3 covers 15 residues. CDR3 coding DNA: TGTGCCAGCAAGAAGGACAGGGGCAACTTCTACGAGCAGTACTTC. It specifies CASKKDRGNFYEQYF.

The chain couples TRBV28 to TRBJ2-7; 9 bases match TRBD1. The CDR3 is 14 amino acids. V lost 5 bases and J lost 5; bases outside the gene matches: 7. CDR1 is MDHEN, CDR2 SYDVKM, per germline. CDR3 amino acids: CASSRTGESNEQYF. In DNA, the CDR3 is TGTGCCAGCAGTCGGACAGGGGAATCGAACGAGCAGTACTTC.

The chain is built from TRBV18 and TRBJ2-7; D call uncertain. V shed 1 base and J shed 0 bases, with 7 bases lying between them. The germline gives CDR1 KGHSH, CDR2 LQKENI. There are 14 residues in the CDR3. The CDR3, as DNA: TGTGCCAGCTCACCACTACAATCCTCCTACGAGCAGTACTTC. Its translation: CASSPLQSSYEQYF.

V and J are TRBV6-6 and TRBJ1-4; 10 positions match TRBD1. The germline V gene encodes CDR1 MNHNY and CDR2 SVGAGI (reference sequence). CDR3 length: 16 residues. After removal of 0 bases from V and 8 bases from J, the junction contained 6 bases not matched to a gene. The CDR3 here is CASSYSGTGAGEKLFF. For the CDR3, the DNA is TGTGCCAGCAGTTACTCGGGGACAGGGGCCGGGGAAAAACTGTTTTTT.

This rearrangement joins TRBV2 to TRBJ1-5; the D is unclear. V was shortened by 2 bases and J by 1 base, with 9 bases between the two germline ends. Germline CDR1 reads SNHLY; CDR2 reads FYNNEI. The CDR3 consists of 15 residues. Written as DNA, the CDR3 is TGTGCCAGCAGTGAACTCTCTAGGAGCAATCAGCCCCAGCATTTT. This gives the protein CASSELSRSNQPQHF.

For the CDR3, the DNA is TGTGCCAGCAGCTTAACGTGGCGGGGATCAGAAGATGGCTACACCTTC. Residues: CASSLTWRGSEDGYTF. The chain is built from TRBV7-3 and TRBJ1-2; D gene unclear. This CDR3 comprises 16 residues. Germline V gene sequence: CDR1 SGHTA, CDR2 FQGTGA. With 0 bases removed from V and 6 bases from J, the gap between germline ends came to 17 bases.

This clone appeared once. V gene TRBV7-9 combines with J gene TRBJ1-1, with D perhaps TRBD1 (5 bases). The CDR3 totals 15 residues. Trimming took 4 bases from V and 1 from J, leaving 13 bases between them. Looked up from germline, CDR1 is SEHNR and CDR2 is FQNEAQ (reference sequence). The CDR3 DNA reads TGTGCCAGCAGCTCCGGGTCAGGGAAGAACACTGAAGCTTTCTTT. It encodes CASSSGSGKNTEAFF. The full variable domain, in which reference TRBV7-9 and TRBJ1-1 provide the parts outside the CDR3, is DTGVSQNPRHKITKRGQNVTFRCDPISEHNRLYWYRQTLGQGPEFLTYFQNEAQLEKSRLLSDRFSAERPKGSFSTLEIQRTEQGDSAMYLCASSSGSGKNTEAFFGQGTRLTVV.

The rearrangement uses TRBV5-1 and TRBJ2-1, with 11 bases fitting TRBD2. The ends lost 0 bases at V and 10 bases at J; junction bases unmatched: 12. This CDR3 is built from 17 residues. From germline, CDR1 is SGHRS and CDR2 YFSETQ. The CDR3, as DNA: TGCGCCAGCAGCTTGGTGGGACTAGCGGCAGGGCCCCAGGAGCAGTTCTTC. Amino acids: CASSLVGLAAGPQEQFF.

This chain uses TRBV28 with TRBJ1-5; 7 bases agree with TRBD1. With V trimmed by 2 bases and J by 1 base, 5 bases remained unmatched. Germline lookup yields CDR1 MDHEN and CDR2 SYDVKM. The CDR3 totals 16 residues. The CDR3 sequence: CASSLMTGWSNQPQHF. As DNA, the CDR3 is TGTGCCAGCAGTTTAATGACAGGGTGGAGCAATCAGCCCCAGCATTTT. Drawing the rest from reference TRBV28 and TRBJ1-5, the complete variable domain is DVKVTQSSRYLVKRTGEKVFLECVQDMDHENMFWYRQDPGLGLRLIYFSYDVKMKEKGDIPEGYSVSREKKERFSLILESASTNQTSMYLCASSLMTGWSNQPQHFGDGTRLSIL.

V gene TRBV10-3 combines with J gene TRBJ2-7; 9 bases are a match to TRBD1. CDR1 ENHRY and CDR2 SYGVKD come from the germline V gene. The V gene end was trimmed by 5 bases and the J gene end by 6 bases; junction bases not matched to a gene: 14. The CDR3 runs to 16 residues. CDR3 residues: CAISPGPGQGSFEQYF. The CDR3 DNA sequence: TGTGCCATCAGTCCGGGACCGGGACAGGGTTCTTTCGAGCAGTACTTC.

The CDR3 bases are TGCGCCAGCAGCTTCGACAGGAGAGCCTCTGGGGCCAACGTCCTGACTTTC. Translation: CASSFDRRASGANVLTF. This chain uses TRBV5-1 with TRBJ2-6; D perhaps matches TRBD1 (6 bases). V lost 2 bases, J lost 0 bases, and 12 bases lay in between. Germline CDR1 SGHRS, CDR2 YFSETQ. This CDR3 is built from 17 residues.

J is TRBJ2-7 and V is TRBV27, with a possible D match to TRBD1 (5 bases). CDR3 length: 12 amino acids. The V gene's germline CDR1 is MNHEY and CDR2 SMNVEV (reference sequence). The ends were cut back, 6 bases at V and 6 bases at J, with 12 bases in the middle. The CDR3 bases are TGTGCCAGCAGGACTCAGGGATCCGAGCAGTACTTC. This translates into CASRTQGSEQYF.

A note on this clone: Compared with germline, one end of the junction differs, possibly owing to a read error. This chain connects TRBV5-4 to TRBJ1-2; 9 positions agree with TRBD1. The CDR3 has 15 amino acids. Per germline, CDR1 SGHNT and CDR2 YYREEE (reference sequence). In DNA form, the CDR3 reads TGTGCCAGCAGCGGCGGGGGACAGGGAGGGTATGGCTACCCCTTC. Protein product: CASSGGGQGGYGYPF.

The chain employs TRBV15 and TRBJ2-2; 7 bases agree with TRBD2. Unmatched junction bases numbered 5, after V lost 3 bases and J lost 4 bases. The CDR3 is 15 amino acids. Looked up from germline, CDR1 is LNHNV and CDR2 is YYDKDF (reference sequence). The CDR3 here is CATSSQAGSTGELFF. CDR3 nucleotide sequence: TGTGCCACCAGCAGCCAAGCGGGAAGCACCGGGGAGCTGTTTTTT.